This T cell receptor (beta chain) was recovered during a study of blood T cell repertoires in COVID-19. This CDR3 is built from 13 residues. Trimming took 5 bases from V and 0 from J, leaving 8 bases between them. Looked up from germline, CDR1 is SEHNR and CDR2 is FQNEAQ (reference sequence). In the authors' methods: The assay estimated nucleated cells by amplifying reference gene primers. TCRdb's table, derived via immunoSEQ multiplex PCR, lists solely in-frame clones and lacks some. V, J and clone size derive from that table, while D and trimming were established from the DNA sequence. This sample carries approximately 180,000 clones, around 81% of them seen once, and the ten largest clones take 12%. A word on this clone: The sample holds other DNA sequences that translate to the same CDR3.

Sequencing input: peripheral blood. This receptor was obtained from a woman older than 75 with COVID-19, enrolled during active disease. V usage is TRBV7-9 and J usage is TRBJ2-7; no firm D call. CDR3 loop: CASSPSSSYEQYF. Here the CDR3 DNA reads TGTGCCAGCAGCCCTTCTAGCTCCTACGAGCAGTACTTC.